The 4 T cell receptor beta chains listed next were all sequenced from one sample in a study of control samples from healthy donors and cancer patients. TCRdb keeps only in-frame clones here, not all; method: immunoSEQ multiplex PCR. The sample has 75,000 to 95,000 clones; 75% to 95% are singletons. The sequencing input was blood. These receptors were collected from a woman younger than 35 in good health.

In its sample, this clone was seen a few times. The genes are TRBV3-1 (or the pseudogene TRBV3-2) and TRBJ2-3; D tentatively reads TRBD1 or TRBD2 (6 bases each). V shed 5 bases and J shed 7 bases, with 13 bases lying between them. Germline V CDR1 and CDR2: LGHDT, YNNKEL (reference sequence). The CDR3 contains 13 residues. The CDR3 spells CASSGGQRYTQYF. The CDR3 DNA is TGTGCCAGCAGCGGGGGGCAGAGGTATACGCAGTATTTT.

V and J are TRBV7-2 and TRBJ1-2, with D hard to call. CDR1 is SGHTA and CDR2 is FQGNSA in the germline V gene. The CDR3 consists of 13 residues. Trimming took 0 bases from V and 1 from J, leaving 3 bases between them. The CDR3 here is CASSLASNYGYTF. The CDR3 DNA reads TGTGCCAGCAGCTTAGCGAGTAACTATGGCTACACCTTC.

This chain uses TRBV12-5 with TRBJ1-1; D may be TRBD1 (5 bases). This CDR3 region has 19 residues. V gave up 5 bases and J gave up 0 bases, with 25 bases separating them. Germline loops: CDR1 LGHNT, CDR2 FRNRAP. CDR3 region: CASGPTRDGVLPMNTEAFF. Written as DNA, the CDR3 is TGTGCTAGTGGTCCCACCCGGGACGGTGTCCTTCCTATGAACACTGAAGCTTTCTTT. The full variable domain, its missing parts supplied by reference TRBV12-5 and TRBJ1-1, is DARVTQTPRHKVTEMGQEVTMRCQPILGHNTVFWYRQTMMQGLELLAYFRNRAPLDDSGMPKDRFSAEMPDATLATLKIQPSEPRDSAVYFCASGPTRDGVLPMNTEAFFGQGTRLTVV.

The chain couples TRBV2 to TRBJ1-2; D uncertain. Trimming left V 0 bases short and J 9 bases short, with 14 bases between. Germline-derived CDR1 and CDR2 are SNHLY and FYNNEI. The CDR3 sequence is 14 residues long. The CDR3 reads CASSEAPGPGSYTF. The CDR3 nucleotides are TGTGCCAGCAGTGAAGCGCCAGGTCCTGGGAGCTACACCTTC.